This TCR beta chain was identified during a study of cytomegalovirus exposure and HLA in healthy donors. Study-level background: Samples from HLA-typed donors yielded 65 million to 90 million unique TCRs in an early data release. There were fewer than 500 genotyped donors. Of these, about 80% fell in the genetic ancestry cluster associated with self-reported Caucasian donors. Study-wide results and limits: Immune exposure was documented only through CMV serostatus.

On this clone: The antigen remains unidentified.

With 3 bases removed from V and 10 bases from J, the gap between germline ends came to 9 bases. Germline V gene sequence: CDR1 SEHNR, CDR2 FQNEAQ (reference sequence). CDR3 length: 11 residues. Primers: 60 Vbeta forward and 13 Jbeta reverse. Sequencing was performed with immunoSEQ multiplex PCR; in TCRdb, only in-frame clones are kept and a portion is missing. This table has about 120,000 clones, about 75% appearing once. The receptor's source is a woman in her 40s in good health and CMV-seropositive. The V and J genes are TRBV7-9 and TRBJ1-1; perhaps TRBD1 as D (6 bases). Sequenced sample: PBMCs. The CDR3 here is CASSFNRVAFF. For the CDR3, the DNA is TGTGCCAGCAGCTTCAACAGGGTAGCTTTCTTT.